The rows below give T cell receptor beta chains drawn from one sample of a study of T cells in Graves' hyperthyroidism and ophthalmopathy. TCRdb ran MiXCR on the multiplex PCR reads and lists one entry per CDR3 protein. The data show around 660,000 distinct CDR3 sequences, 45% seen once. Material for sequencing was peripheral blood or thyroid tissue (not recorded which). The receptors were gathered from an adult man with Graves' disease, either hyperthyroidism or ophthalmopathy (not recorded which). Each CDR3 is given with its conserved first and last residue. The D gene is left open where the match is weak. Size is omitted from some rows. Given values are once, few, many or a class for expanded clones.

v_gene: TRBV29-1; j_gene: TRBJ1-2; abundance: NA; d_gene: NA; CDR3aa: CSVAAGTPDYGYTF; CDR3nt: TGCAGCGTTGCCGCAGGGACACCTGACTATGGCTACACCTTC
v_gene: TRBV25-1; j_gene: TRBJ1-1; abundance: NA; d_gene: NA; CDR3aa: CASSEWGLGAFF; CDR3nt: TGTGCCAGCAGTGAATGGGGTCTTGGAGCTTTCTTT
v_gene: TRBV29-1; j_gene: TRBJ1-3; abundance: many; d_gene: TRBD1; CDR3aa: CSAGGLGNTIYF; CDR3nt: TGCAGCGCAGGGGGCTTAGGAAACACCATATATTTT
v_gene: TRBV7-2; j_gene: TRBJ2-5; abundance: NA; d_gene: NA; CDR3aa: CASSPRDQTLYF; CDR3nt: TGTGCCAGCAGTCCCCGGGACCAGACCCTGTACTTC
v_gene: TRBV5-8; j_gene: TRBJ1-4; abundance: NA; d_gene: TRBD1; CDR3aa: CASSQNGQGVNEKLFF; CDR3nt: TGCGCCAGCAGCCAGAACGGACAGGGAGTGAATGAAAAACTGTTTTTT
v_gene: TRBV6-1; j_gene: TRBJ1-5; abundance: NA; d_gene: NA; CDR3aa: CASRRSASLNQPQHF; CDR3nt: TGTGCCAGCAGACGAAGCGCCAGTCTCAATCAGCCCCAGCATTTT
v_gene: TRBV2; j_gene: TRBJ1-2; abundance: NA; d_gene: TRBD1; CDR3aa: CASSDPGQGENGYTF; CDR3nt: TGTGCCAGCAGTGATCCCGGGCAGGGGGAGAATGGCTACACCTTC
v_gene: TRBV7-6; j_gene: TRBJ2-5; abundance: NA; d_gene: TRBD1; CDR3aa: CASSLWTGQGTETQYF; CDR3nt: TGTGCCAGCAGTTTATGGACGGGACAGGGGACAGAGACCCAGTACTTC
v_gene: TRBV7-9; j_gene: TRBJ2-7; abundance: many; d_gene: NA; CDR3aa: CASSSIRNEQYF; CDR3nt: TGTGCCAGCAGCTCGATTCGTAACGAGCAGTACTTC
v_gene: TRBV7-2; j_gene: TRBJ2-5; abundance: few; d_gene: TRBD2; CDR3aa: CASSPSSGRASETQYF; CDR3nt: TGTGCCAGCAGCCCATCTAGCGGGAGGGCCTCAGAGACCCAGTACTTC
v_gene: TRBV19; j_gene: TRBJ1-1; abundance: NA; d_gene: NA; CDR3aa: CASSWQYTEAFF; CDR3nt: TGTGCCAGTAGTTGGCAGTACACTGAAGCTTTCTTT
v_gene: TRBV7-3; j_gene: TRBJ2-2; abundance: NA; d_gene: TRBD2; CDR3aa: CASSPGTSGSHGGELFF; CDR3nt: TGTGCCAGCAGCCCTGGGACTAGCGGGAGTCACGGCGGGGAGCTGTTTTTT
v_gene: TRBV20-1; j_gene: TRBJ1-6; abundance: NA; d_gene: NA; CDR3aa: CSAPPLHF; CDR3nt: TGCAGTGCCCCGCCCCTCCACTTT
v_gene: TRBV7-6; j_gene: TRBJ2-7; abundance: NA; d_gene: TRBD1; CDR3aa: CASSTGGAGEQYF; CDR3nt: TGTGCCAGCAGTACAGGGGGCGCGGGCGAGCAGTACTTC
v_gene: TRBV20-1; j_gene: TRBJ1-4; abundance: NA; d_gene: NA; CDR3aa: CSAPIAGFGDEKLLF; CDR3nt: TGCAGTGCTCCTATTGCCGGGTTTGGGGATGAAAAACTGCTTTTT
v_gene: TRBV9; j_gene: TRBJ1-1; abundance: NA; d_gene: NA; CDR3aa: CASSDNHRDPWRNTEAFF; CDR3nt: TGTGCCAGCAGCGACAACCACAGGGACCCATGGAGGAACACTGAAGCTTTCTTT
v_gene: TRBV24-1; j_gene: TRBJ1-4; abundance: many; d_gene: NA; CDR3aa: CATSRPNEKLFF; CDR3nt: TGTGCCACCAGTCGGCCGAATGAAAAACTGTTTTTT
v_gene: TRBV6-5; j_gene: TRBJ1-3; abundance: NA; d_gene: NA; CDR3aa: CASSAPSTGSGNTIYF; CDR3nt: TGTGCCAGCAGTGCCCCGTCGACAGGCTCTGGAAACACCATATATTTT
v_gene: TRBV19; j_gene: TRBJ2-7; abundance: NA; d_gene: TRBD1; CDR3aa: CASSAPGQGSEEQYF; CDR3nt: TGTGCCAGTAGCGCCCCGGGACAGGGTTCTGAGGAGCAGTACTTC
v_gene: TRBV12-3/TRBV12-4; j_gene: TRBJ1-2; abundance: NA; d_gene: TRBD1; CDR3aa: CASRTGYSNYGYTF; CDR3nt: TGTGCCAGCAGGACAGGGTACTCTAACTATGGCTACACCTTC
v_gene: TRBV12-3/TRBV12-4; j_gene: TRBJ1-5; abundance: many; d_gene: NA; CDR3aa: CASSQGGNQPQHF; CDR3nt: TGTGCCAGCAGCCAAGGGGGGAATCAGCCCCAGCATTTT
v_gene: TRBV5-1; j_gene: TRBJ1-5; abundance: many; d_gene: NA; CDR3aa: CASSPLGNQPQHF; CDR3nt: TGCGCCAGCAGCCCCTTGGGCAATCAGCCCCAGCATTTT
v_gene: TRBV28; j_gene: TRBJ2-5; abundance: NA; d_gene: TRBD2; CDR3aa: CASSLFGGGLTSAADQYF; CDR3nt: TGTGCCAGCAGTTTATTCGGTGGGGGGTTGACTAGCGCGGCGGACCAGTACTTC
v_gene: TRBV5-1; j_gene: TRBJ1-5; abundance: once; d_gene: TRBD1; CDR3aa: CASSLEGQGVNQPQHF; CDR3nt: TGCGCCAGCAGCTTGGAGGGACAGGGGGTCAATCAGCCCCAGCATTTT
v_gene: TRBV6-5; j_gene: TRBJ2-6; abundance: NA; d_gene: NA; CDR3aa: CASSYSDSGANVLTF; CDR3nt: TGTGCCAGCAGTTACTCAGACTCTGGGGCCAACGTCCTGACTTTC
v_gene: TRBV9; j_gene: TRBJ2-5; abundance: NA; d_gene: NA; CDR3aa: CASSQGAVGGKGETQYF; CDR3nt: TGTGCCAGCAGCCAAGGGGCCGTTGGAGGGAAGGGAGAGACCCAGTACTTC
v_gene: TRBV6-5; j_gene: TRBJ1-6; abundance: NA; d_gene: NA; CDR3aa: CASSYREGRGNSPLHF; CDR3nt: TGTGCCAGCAGTTACCGGGAGGGAAGGGGTAATTCACCCCTCCACTTT
v_gene: TRBV20-1; j_gene: TRBJ2-7; abundance: many; d_gene: NA; CDR3aa: CSATGVDHEQYF; CDR3nt: TGCAGTGCTACCGGGGTCGACCACGAGCAGTACTTC
v_gene: TRBV25-1; j_gene: TRBJ1-5; abundance: once; d_gene: NA; CDR3aa: CAWGLGSLGPQHF; CDR3nt: TGTGCCTGGGGATTAGGTTCTCTGGGTCCCCAGCATTTT
v_gene: TRBV19; j_gene: TRBJ1-5; abundance: NA; d_gene: NA; CDR3aa: CASRGERRATGQPQHF; CDR3nt: TGTGCCAGTAGGGGGGAGCGGAGGGCAACGGGACAGCCCCAGCATTTT
v_gene: TRBV29-1; j_gene: TRBJ2-7; abundance: NA; d_gene: TRBD1; CDR3aa: CSVEPMDRGYEQYF; CDR3nt: TGCAGCGTTGAACCCATGGACAGGGGCTACGAGCAGTACTTC
v_gene: TRBV20-1; j_gene: TRBJ2-5; abundance: few; d_gene: NA; CDR3aa: CSARAESIGETQYF; CDR3nt: TGCAGTGCTAGAGCGGAATCCATCGGAGAGACCCAGTACTTC
v_gene: TRBV30; j_gene: TRBJ1-1; abundance: NA; d_gene: NA; CDR3aa: CAWSVFGGQPNTEAFF; CDR3nt: TGTGCCTGGAGTGTATTCGGCGGGCAGCCAAACACTGAAGCTTTCTTT
v_gene: TRBV7-9; j_gene: TRBJ1-1; abundance: NA; d_gene: TRBD1; CDR3aa: CASSLALIGGVTEAFF; CDR3nt: TGTGCCAGCAGCTTAGCGCTTATAGGGGGCGTCACTGAAGCTTTCTTT
v_gene: TRBV5-4; j_gene: TRBJ1-2; abundance: few; d_gene: TRBD1; CDR3aa: CASTAGTGSYTF; CDR3nt: TGTGCCAGCACGGCCGGGACAGGGAGCTACACCTTC
v_gene: TRBV5-4; j_gene: TRBJ1-1; abundance: NA; d_gene: NA; CDR3aa: CASNPRGPFTEAFF; CDR3nt: TGTGCCAGCAACCCGCGCGGACCCTTCACTGAAGCTTTCTTT
v_gene: TRBV5-6; j_gene: TRBJ1-4; abundance: NA; d_gene: TRBD1; CDR3aa: CASSLGGQGGEKLFF; CDR3nt: TGTGCCAGCAGCTTGGGAGGACAGGGTGGAGAAAAACTGTTTTTT